This entry is about one T cell receptor beta chain. The record originates from a study of control samples from healthy donors and cancer patients. Sequencing used immunoSEQ multiplex PCR; TCRdb keeps in-frame clones, though not all of them. The sample has over 150,000 clones, 80% to 95% seen once. The CDR3 loop spans 14 amino acids. CDR1 GTSNPN and CDR2 SVGIG come from the germline V gene (reference sequence). V lost 3 bases, J lost 1 base, and 11 bases lay in between. The rearrangement uses TRBV30 and TRBJ2-3; D is perhaps TRBD1 (5 bases). This receptor was identified in a man aged 18 to 30 in good health. The material sequenced was blood. CDR3 residues: CAWSPQAGTDTQYF. In DNA, the CDR3 is TGTGCCTGGAGCCCACAGGCGGGCACAGATACGCAGTATTTT. The complete variable domain, with remaining parts taken from reference TRBV30 and TRBJ2-3, reads SQTIHQWPATLVQPVGSPLSLECTVEGTSNPNLYWYRQAAGRGLQLLFYSVGIGQISSEVPQNLSASRPQDRQFILSSKKLLLSDSGFYLCAWSPQAGTDTQYFGPGTRLTVL.